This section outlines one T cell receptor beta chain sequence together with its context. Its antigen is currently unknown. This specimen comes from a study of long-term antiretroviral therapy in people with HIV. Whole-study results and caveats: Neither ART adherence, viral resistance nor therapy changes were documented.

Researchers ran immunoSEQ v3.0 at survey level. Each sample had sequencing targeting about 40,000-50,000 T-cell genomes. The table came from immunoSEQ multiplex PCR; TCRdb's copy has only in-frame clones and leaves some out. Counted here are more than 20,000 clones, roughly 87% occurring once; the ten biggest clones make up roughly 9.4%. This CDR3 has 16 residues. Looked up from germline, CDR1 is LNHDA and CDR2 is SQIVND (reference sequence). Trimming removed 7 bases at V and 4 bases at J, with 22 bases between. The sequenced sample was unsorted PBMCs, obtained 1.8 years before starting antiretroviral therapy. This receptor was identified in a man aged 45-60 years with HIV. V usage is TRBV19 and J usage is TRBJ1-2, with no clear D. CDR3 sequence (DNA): TGTGCCAGTACGCCAGGCGAGATGCTGCGGAGCTATGGCTACACCTTC. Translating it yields CASTPGEMLRSYGYTF.